The 28 T cell receptor beta chains in this list originate from one sample, sequenced in a study of T cell repertoires in cytomegalovirus infection. TCRdb itself ran the reads through MiXCR, one entry per CDR3 protein. The repertoire holds about 400,000 distinct CDR3 sequences, about a sixth seen once, with roughly 8.7% in the top ten. What was sequenced was PBMCs. The source is a human donor in good health (CMV status not recorded). Some clones in this sample may be carry-over from other donors' samples.

This rearrangement joins TRBV12-3 or TRBV12-4 to TRBJ2-2; 8 nucleotides agree with TRBD1. This CDR3 region has 16 residues. With 8 bases clipped from V and 1 base from J, the junction kept 9 bases outside the gene matches. The CDR3 region has the DNA TGTGCCAGCTCCCCCAGGGGGACAGGGAACACCGGGGAGCTGTTTTTT. Amino acid sequence: CASSPRGTGNTGELFF.

This clonotype turned up a few times. The chain joins TRBV7-2 to TRBJ2-2; the D gene is possibly TRBD1 (6 bases). The ends were cut back, 5 bases at V and 7 bases at J, with 11 bases in the middle. Germline V gene data show CDR1 as SGHTA and CDR2 as FQGNSA. CDR3 length: 13 residues. CDR3 in DNA: TGTGCCAGCAGCCCAGGGGTCGGCGGGGAGCTGTTTTTT. Translation gives CASSPGVGGELFF.

This clonotype turned up a few times. DNA for the CDR3: TGTGCCAGCAGCTTCCTAGCGGGAGGGAACTCCTACAATGAGCAGTTCTTC. This sequence encodes CASSFLAGGNSYNEQFF. This chain uses TRBV5-4 with TRBJ2-1, with TRBD2 matching 12 bases. Germline V gives CDR1 SGHNT, CDR2 YYREEE (reference sequence). Unmatched junction bases numbered 3, after V lost 2 bases and J lost 0 bases. CDR3 size: 17 residues.

The rearrangement links TRBV2 to TRBJ2-7; 10 nucleotides match TRBD1. CDR3 size: 15 residues. The J segment lost 6 bases and the V segment lost 6 bases, leaving 11 bases of the junction unmatched. Germline lookup yields CDR1 SNHLY and CDR2 FYNNEI. This chain's CDR3 is CASRPSPGQGFEQYF. DNA of the CDR3: TGTGCCAGCAGACCCTCCCCGGGACAGGGGTTCGAGCAGTACTTC.

In this sample, this clonotype turned up a few times. The V call is TRBV29-1, the J call TRBJ2-5; tentatively, D is TRBD1 (7 bases). The CDR3 loop spans 13 amino acids. The germline V gene has CDR1 SQVTM and CDR2 ANQGSEA. Trimming removed 5 bases from V and 2 bases from J, with 12 bases in between. DNA of the CDR3: TGCAGCGTTTTATCAGGGGGGCAAGAGACCCAGTACTTC. Translated: CSVLSGGQETQYF. Together with reference TRBV29-1 and TRBJ2-5, the CDR3 gives the full variable domain: SAVISQKPSRDICQRGTSLTIQCQVDSQVTMMFWYRQQPGQSLTLIATANQGSEATYESGFVIDKFPISRPNLTFSTLTVSNMSPEDSSIYLCSVLSGGQETQYFGPGTRLLVL.

This clonotype was counted between two and nine times. The rearrangement links TRBV6-1 to TRBJ2-3, with D maybe TRBD1 (6 bases). CDR1 is MNHNS, CDR2 SASEGT, per germline. This CDR3 spans 17 amino acids. Between the trimmed V and J ends, which lost 5 bases and 1 base, there was a span of 19 bases. The CDR3 reads CASSTGRGGFGTDTQYF. CDR3 coding DNA: TGTGCCAGCAGTACGGGCAGGGGTGGTTTTGGCACAGATACGCAGTATTTT.

Only a few counts were recorded for this clonotype. The J gene is TRBJ1-5, the V gene TRBV20-1; no firm D call. Germline V gene data show CDR1 as DFQATT and CDR2 as SNEGSKA (reference sequence). Trimming left V 5 bases short and J 1 base short, with 9 bases between. This CDR3 spans 13 amino acids. The CDR3 spells CSAHDKSNQPQHF. The CDR3 region has the DNA TGCAGTGCTCACGACAAAAGCAATCAGCCCCAGCATTTT.

This chain links TRBV5-6 with TRBJ2-3; 11 nucleotides agree with TRBD2. Germline-derived CDR1 and CDR2 are SGHDT and YYEEEE. The V gene end was trimmed by 4 bases and the J gene end by 9 bases; junction bases not matched to a gene: 4. This CDR3 region has 13 residues. The CDR3 here is CASSQGTSGTQYF. The CDR3 DNA sequence: TGTGCCAGCAGCCAAGGGACTAGCGGAACGCAGTATTTT.

This clonotype was counted ten times or more. The chain joins TRBV7-2 to TRBJ1-1, with D unclear. The CDR3 is made up of 15 amino acids. V gave up 0 bases and J gave up 5 bases, with 13 bases separating them. Looked up from germline, CDR1 is SGHTA and CDR2 is FQGNSA. The CDR3 DNA is TGTGCCAGCAGCTTAGCGCTTGGAGGCGGGACTGAAGCTTTCTTT. Translating it yields CASSLALGGGTEAFF.

This clonotype appeared a few times. This sequence joins TRBV19 and TRBJ2-6; D remains unclear. V was trimmed by 1 base and J by 2 bases, leaving 18 bases between them. The CDR3 covers 19 residues. Germline V CDR1 and CDR2: LNHDA, SQIVND (reference sequence). The CDR3 nucleotides read TGTGCCAGTAGTATAGTGTATTTTTTCGACCTCACTGGGGCCAACGTCCTGACTTTC. It encodes CASSIVYFFDLTGANVLTF.

This clonotype was observed a handful of times. The rearrangement links TRBV4-1 to TRBJ2-7; TRBD2 matches at 9 bases. The CDR3 has 15 residues. CDR1 is MGHRA and CDR2 is YSYEKL in the germline V gene. V trimming: 4 bases; J trimming: 6 bases; junction bases outside the gene matches: 10. The CDR3 nucleotides read TGCGCCAGCAGCCTCGGGACTAGCTTTCCCTCCGAGCAGTACTTC. It yields the protein CASSLGTSFPSEQYF.

The chain combines TRBV7-6 with TRBJ1-5; D not resolved. Looked up from germline, CDR1 is SGHVS and CDR2 is FNYEAQ. Deletions cut 1 base from V and 6 bases from J, with 10 bases between. The CDR3 covers 14 residues. CDR3 region: CASSLGTSPQPQHF. The CDR3 DNA sequence: TGTGCCAGCAGCTTAGGGACCAGCCCTCAGCCCCAGCATTTT.

V usage is TRBV6-2 or TRBV6-3 and J usage is TRBJ2-7, with D possibly being TRBD1 (6 bases). CDR1 and CDR2 from the germline V gene are MNHEY and SVGEGT. The germline V and J ends were trimmed by 8 bases and 4 bases, with 27 bases remaining between them. The CDR3 has 17 amino acids. This CDR3 is CASLTRKLRGTEYEQYF. DNA of the CDR3: TGTGCCAGCTTGACTCGGAAATTAAGGGGGACGGAATACGAGCAGTACTTC.

This clonotype was counted ten times or more. J is TRBJ2-6 and V is TRBV7-2; 7 bases line up with TRBD1. The CDR3 has 15 residues. The junction had 1 base not matched to a gene; V was cut back by 3 bases and J by 2 bases. CDR1 is SGHTA and CDR2 is FQGNSA in the germline V gene. The CDR3 is CASSFGQAGANVLTF. The CDR3 nucleotides read TGTGCCAGCAGCTTCGGACAGGCTGGGGCCAACGTCCTGACTTTC.

This clonotype has at least ten counts. In DNA form, the CDR3 reads TGTGCCAGCAGTTCGAACGGACTAGAGTCGGCAGGTGAGCAGTTCTTC. Protein product: CASSSNGLESAGEQFF. This chain links TRBV12-3 or TRBV12-4 with TRBJ2-1; 7 bases align to TRBD2. The CDR3 totals 16 residues. J was trimmed by 9 bases and V by 4 bases; bases with no gene match: 15.

Comments on this clonotype: A much larger clone is a single base away; this may be a read error. This chain joins TRBV7-9 and TRBJ2-7, with no clear D. This CDR3 is 11 amino acids long. Germline V CDR1 and CDR2: SEHNR, FQNEAQ (reference sequence). CDR3 protein: CTSKASYEQYF. Here the CDR3 DNA reads TGTACCAGCAAGGCTTCCTACGAGCAGTACTTC.

V and J are TRBV19 and TRBJ1-5, with 7 positions matching TRBD1. V gave up 3 bases and J gave up 6 bases; unmatched junction bases: 5. The V gene's germline CDR1 is LNHDA and CDR2 SQIVND (reference sequence). This CDR3 spans 14 amino acids. CDR3 in amino acids: CASSIPGGGQPQHF. The CDR3, as DNA: TGTGCCAGTAGTATCCCAGGGGGTGGTCAGCCCCAGCATTTT.

The J gene is TRBJ2-5, the V gene TRBV18, with 9 bases identical to TRBD1. CDR3 length equals 14 residues. Trimming at V came to 4 bases and at J to 5 bases, leaving 5 bases not matched to a gene. The germline V gene encodes CDR1 KGHSH and CDR2 LQKENI. CDR3 loop: CASSLKDRGETQYF. The CDR3 DNA reads as TGTGCCAGCTCACTGAAGGACAGGGGTGAGACCCAGTACTTC.

This clonotype came up many times. V gene TRBV12-3 or TRBV12-4 combines with J gene TRBJ2-3; D is unresolved. CDR3 length: 13 amino acids. Trimming shortened V by 3 bases and J by 7 bases, and 11 bases separated the two germline ends. The CDR3 is CASSFGRIYTQYF. CDR3 DNA: TGTGCCAGCAGTTTCGGCAGGATATATACGCAGTATTTT.

The rearrangement links TRBV10-3 to TRBJ2-7; D is tentatively TRBD1 or TRBD2 (6 bases each). V lost 7 bases, J lost 3 bases, and 16 bases lay in between. Looked up from germline, CDR1 is ENHRY and CDR2 is SYGVKD. The CDR3 has 14 amino acids. Here the CDR3 DNA reads TGTGCCATCACGGGGGCTGGGAATGACTACGAGCAGTACTTC. Residues: CAITGAGNDYEQYF.

In its sample, this clonotype was seen a few times. The rearrangement joins TRBV27 to TRBJ2-5; 11 positions match TRBD2. Germline V gene data show CDR1 as MNHEY and CDR2 as SMNVEV (reference sequence). V was pared by 6 bases and J by 4 bases, with 1 base of the junction left unmatched. The CDR3 runs 13 residues. The CDR3 reads CASRGLAGETQYF. For the CDR3, the DNA is TGTGCCAGCAGAGGACTAGCGGGAGAGACCCAGTACTTC.

The sample holds a few counts of this clonotype. V and J are TRBV3-1 and TRBJ1-3, with D unclear. The V end lost 2 bases, the J end lost 6 bases, and 8 bases lay between the germline ends. CDR1 is LGHDT and CDR2 is YNNKEL in the germline V gene (reference sequence). The CDR3 sequence is 13 residues long. The CDR3 coding sequence is TGTGCCAGCAGCCAATCCCCAAAAAACACCATATATTTT. This translates into CASSQSPKNTIYF.

This clonotype appeared many times. The chain uses TRBV18 and TRBJ1-4; perhaps TRBD1 as D (6 bases). The CDR3 consists of 16 residues. Germline V gene sequence: CDR1 KGHSH, CDR2 LQKENI. V was clipped by 0 bases and J by 8 bases, with 16 bases between them. The CDR3 is CASSPPGDILGEKLFF. CDR3 nucleotides: TGTGCCAGCTCACCACCGGGGGACATACTGGGGGAAAAACTGTTTTTT.

This clonotype was seen many times. This chain connects TRBV6-2 or TRBV6-3 to TRBJ2-7; TRBD2 agrees at 7 bases. The CDR3 loop spans 14 amino acids. Losses at the gene ends were 6 bases for V and 6 bases for J; bases not matched to a gene: 11. Germline CDR1 reads MNHEY; CDR2 reads SVGEGT. CDR3 amino acids: CASRKTWGTTEQYF. DNA of the CDR3: TGTGCCAGCAGAAAAACCTGGGGGACTACCGAGCAGTACTTC.

This clonotype has a count of ten or more. This chain links TRBV11-2 with TRBJ1-3; D possibly corresponds to TRBD1 (5 bases). The germline CDR1 and CDR2 sequences are SGHAT and FQNNGV. With 4 bases removed from V and 4 bases from J, the gap between germline ends came to 8 bases. The CDR3 totals 13 residues. The CDR3 DNA follows: TGTGCCAGCAGCTGGCGACAGGGAAACACCATATATTTT. Protein product: CASSWRQGNTIYF.

This clonotype has a count of ten or more. The chain couples TRBV7-2 to TRBJ1-2; D unclear. V lost 3 bases, J lost 2 bases, and 7 bases lay in between. CDR1 and CDR2 from the germline V gene are SGHTA and FQGNSA. The CDR3 is 13 amino acids. The DNA for the CDR3 is TGTGCCAGCAGCTTGCCTCTCAACTATGGCTACACCTTC. Encoded protein: CASSLPLNYGYTF.

At least ten counts were recorded for this clonotype. The V gene is TRBV25-1, the J gene TRBJ1-4; D is unresolved. Trimming shortened V by 7 bases and J by 8 bases, and 5 bases separated the two germline ends. This CDR3 contains 10 residues. In germline, CDR1 is MGHDK, CDR2 SYGVNS. The CDR3 DNA is TGTGCCAGCATCCCCGAAAAACTGTTTTTT. Translating gives CASIPEKLFF.

This clonotype appeared many times. The chain has TRBV12-3 or TRBV12-4 and TRBJ1-2, with a possible D match to TRBD1 (6 bases). The CDR3 is 13 residues long. Trimming took off 6 bases at V and 11 bases at J, with 19 bases between the two ends. The CDR3 DNA sequence: TGTGCCAGCAGACGTACAGGGCAACGACATTACACCTTC. Residues: CASRRTGQRHYTF.